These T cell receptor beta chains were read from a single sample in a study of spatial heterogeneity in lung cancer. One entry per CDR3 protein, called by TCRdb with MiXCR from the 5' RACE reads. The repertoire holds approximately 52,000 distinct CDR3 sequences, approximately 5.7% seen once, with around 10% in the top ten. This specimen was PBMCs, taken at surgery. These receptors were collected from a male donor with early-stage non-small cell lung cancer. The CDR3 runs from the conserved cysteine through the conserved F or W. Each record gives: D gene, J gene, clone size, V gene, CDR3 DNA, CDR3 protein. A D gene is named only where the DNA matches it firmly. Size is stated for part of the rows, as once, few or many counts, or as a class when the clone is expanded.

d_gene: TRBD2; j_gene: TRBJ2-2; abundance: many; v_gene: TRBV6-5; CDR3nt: TGTGCCAGCAGACCACCGGGACTAATCAGGTCCGGGGAGCTGTTTTTT; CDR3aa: CASRPPGLIRSGELFF
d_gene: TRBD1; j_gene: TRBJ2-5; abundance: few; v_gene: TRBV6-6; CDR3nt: TGTGCCAGCAGTTACGGGACAGGGCAAGAGACCCAGTACTTC; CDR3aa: CASSYGTGQETQYF
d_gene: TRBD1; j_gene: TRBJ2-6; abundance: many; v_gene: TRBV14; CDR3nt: TGTGCCAGCAGCCAACCATTCCCGGGACAGGGGGTCTGGTCTGCTGGGGCCAACGTCCTGACTTTC; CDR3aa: CASSQPFPGQGVWSAGANVLTF
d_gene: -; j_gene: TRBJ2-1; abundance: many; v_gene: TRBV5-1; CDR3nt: TGCGCCAGCAGCTTGGTTACCAGAAATGAGCAGTTCTTC; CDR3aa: CASSLVTRNEQFF
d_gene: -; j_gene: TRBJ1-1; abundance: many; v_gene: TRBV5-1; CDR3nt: TGCGCCAGCAGCTTGGCAGGAGGATGGGCTGAAGCTTTCTTT; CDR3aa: CASSLAGGWAEAFF
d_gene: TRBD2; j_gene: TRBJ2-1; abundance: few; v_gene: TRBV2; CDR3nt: TGTGCCAGCAGTGCTGGACTAGCGGGAGCGGCCTACAATGAGCAGTTCTTC; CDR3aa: CASSAGLAGAAYNEQFF
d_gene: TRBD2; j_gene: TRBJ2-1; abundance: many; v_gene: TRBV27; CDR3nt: TGTGCCAGCCGGCGCCTAGCGGGAGGCAATGAGCAGTTCTTC; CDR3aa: CASRRLAGGNEQFF
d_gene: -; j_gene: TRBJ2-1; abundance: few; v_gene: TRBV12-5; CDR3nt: TGTGCTAGTGGTTTGTCCCGGGGTGAGCAGTTCTTC; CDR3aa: CASGLSRGEQFF
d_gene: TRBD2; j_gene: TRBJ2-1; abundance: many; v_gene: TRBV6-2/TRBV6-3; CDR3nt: TGTGCCAGCAGCCCCGGGACTAGCGGGAGCGGGGACAATGAGCAGTTCTTC; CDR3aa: CASSPGTSGSGDNEQFF
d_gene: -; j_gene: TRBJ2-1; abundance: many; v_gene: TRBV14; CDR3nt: TGTGCCAGCAGCCAAGATGAACGGTACTACAATGAGCAGTTCTTC; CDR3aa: CASSQDERYYNEQFF
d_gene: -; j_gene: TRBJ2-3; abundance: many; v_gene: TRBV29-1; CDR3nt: TGCAGCGTTGAAGTCGATGGGACAGATACGCAGTATTTT; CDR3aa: CSVEVDGTDTQYF
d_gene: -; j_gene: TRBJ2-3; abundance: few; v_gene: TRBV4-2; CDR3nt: TGTGCCAGCAGCCAAGGCCGTGGGTCGGGCGCAGATACGCAGTATTTT; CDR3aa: CASSQGRGSGADTQYF
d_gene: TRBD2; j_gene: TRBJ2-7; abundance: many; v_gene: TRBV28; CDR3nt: TGTGCCAGCAGGTCTCTAACCGGGACTAGCGGGAGTCCCATAACCTACGAGCAGTACTTC; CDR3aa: CASRSLTGTSGSPITYEQYF
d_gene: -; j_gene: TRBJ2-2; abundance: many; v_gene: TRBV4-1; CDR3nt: TGCGCCAGCAGCCAACTCACAGGCGACACCGGGGAGCTGTTTTTT; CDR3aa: CASSQLTGDTGELFF
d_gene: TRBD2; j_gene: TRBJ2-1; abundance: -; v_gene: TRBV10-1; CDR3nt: TGCGCCAGCAGGACTAGCGGGAGCGACCGGTGGTTCTTC; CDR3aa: CASRTSGSDRWFF
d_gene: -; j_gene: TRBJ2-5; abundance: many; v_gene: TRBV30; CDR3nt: TGTGCCTGGGGAACCCTAGAGACCCAGTACTTC; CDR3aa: CAWGTLETQYF
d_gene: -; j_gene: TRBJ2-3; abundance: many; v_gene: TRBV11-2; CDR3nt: TGTGCCAGCAGCTTAGACCCAGATACGCAGTATTTT; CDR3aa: CASSLDPDTQYF
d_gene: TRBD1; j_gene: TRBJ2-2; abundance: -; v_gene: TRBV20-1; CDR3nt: TGCAGTGCTAGACCGACAGGGGAAGACACCGGGGAGCTGTTTTTT; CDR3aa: CSARPTGEDTGELFF
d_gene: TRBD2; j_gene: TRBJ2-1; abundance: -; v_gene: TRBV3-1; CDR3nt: TGTGCCAGCAGCCCACCGGGACTAGCACGCAATGAGCAGTTCTTC; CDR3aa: CASSPPGLARNEQFF
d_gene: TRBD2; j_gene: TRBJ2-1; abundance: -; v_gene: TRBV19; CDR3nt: TGTGCCAGTAGTTTAGGACTAGCGGTACCCGAGCAGTTCTTC; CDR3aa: CASSLGLAVPEQFF
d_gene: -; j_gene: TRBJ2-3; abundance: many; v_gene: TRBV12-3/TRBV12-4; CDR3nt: TGTGCCAGCAGTTTACGGGGAACAGATACGCAGTATTTT; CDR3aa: CASSLRGTDTQYF
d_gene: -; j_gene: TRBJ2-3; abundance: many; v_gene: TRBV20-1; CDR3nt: TGCAGTGCTAGCGCACGGGGGTTTAGCACAGATACGCAGTATTTT; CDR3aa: CSASARGFSTDTQYF
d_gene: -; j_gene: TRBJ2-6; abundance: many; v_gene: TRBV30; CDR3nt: TGTGCCTGGTACAGGGCCTCTGGGGCCAACGTCCTGACTTTC; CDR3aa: CAWYRASGANVLTF
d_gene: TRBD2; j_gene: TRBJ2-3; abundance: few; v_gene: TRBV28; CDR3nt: TGTGCCAGCAGGCACGGGGGGGCTGTCGGAGATACGCAGTATTTT; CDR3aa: CASRHGGAVGDTQYF
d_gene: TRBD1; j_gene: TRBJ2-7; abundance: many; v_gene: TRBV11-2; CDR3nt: TGTGCCAGCAGCTTTTCGGGACAGGGGGCGGAGGAGCAGTACTTC; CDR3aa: CASSFSGQGAEEQYF
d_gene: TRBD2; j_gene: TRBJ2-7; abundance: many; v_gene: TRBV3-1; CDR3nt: TGTGCCAGCAGCCAGCGGGAGGGCCGCAACGAGCAGTACTTC; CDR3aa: CASSQREGRNEQYF
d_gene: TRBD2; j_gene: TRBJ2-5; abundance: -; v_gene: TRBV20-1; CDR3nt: TGCAGTGCTAGTGAAACTAGCGGTTATAAAGAGACCCAGTACTTC; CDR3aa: CSASETSGYKETQYF
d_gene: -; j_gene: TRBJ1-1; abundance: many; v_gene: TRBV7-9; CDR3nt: TGTGCCAGCAGCTTGCAGGGCCCTGAAGCTTTCTTT; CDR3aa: CASSLQGPEAFF
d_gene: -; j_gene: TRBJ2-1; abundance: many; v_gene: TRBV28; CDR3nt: TGTGCCAGCAGTTTGCCCGCCAATGAGCAGTTCTTC; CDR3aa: CASSLPANEQFF
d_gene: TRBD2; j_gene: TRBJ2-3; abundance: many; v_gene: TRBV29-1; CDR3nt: TGCAGCGGAGCAGATGGGCTAGCGGGAATCACAGATACGCAGTATTTT; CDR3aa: CSGADGLAGITDTQYF
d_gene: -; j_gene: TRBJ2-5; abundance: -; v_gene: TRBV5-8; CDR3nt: TGTGCCAGCAGCTTGGTTTACGGGAGTCAAGAGACCCAGTACTTC; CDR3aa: CASSLVYGSQETQYF
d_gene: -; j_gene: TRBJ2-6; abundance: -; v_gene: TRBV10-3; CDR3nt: TGTGCCAGTCAGGGTAGTGGGGCCAACGTCCTGACTTTC; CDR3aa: CASQGSGANVLTF
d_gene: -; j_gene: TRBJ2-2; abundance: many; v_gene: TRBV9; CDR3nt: TGTGCCAGCAGCGTAGCTTTCAGGGCGGTCACCGGGGAGCTGTTTTTT; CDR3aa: CASSVAFRAVTGELFF
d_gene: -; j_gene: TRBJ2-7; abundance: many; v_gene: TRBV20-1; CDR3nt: TGCAGCCCTGAGGGGATCCGCTACGAGCAGTACTTC; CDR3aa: CSPEGIRYEQYF
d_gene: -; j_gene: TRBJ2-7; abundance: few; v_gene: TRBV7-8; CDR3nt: TGTGCCAGCAGCCCTCGAGGGCTCTCCTACGAGCAGTACTTC; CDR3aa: CASSPRGLSYEQYF
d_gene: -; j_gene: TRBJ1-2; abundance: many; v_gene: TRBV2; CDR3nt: TGTGCCAGCAATGAACAGACCTATGGCTACACCTTC; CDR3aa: CASNEQTYGYTF
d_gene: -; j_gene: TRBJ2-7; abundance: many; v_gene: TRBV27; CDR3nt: TGTGCCAGCACCGGTCCCGCGTACGAGCAGTACTTC; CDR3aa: CASTGPAYEQYF
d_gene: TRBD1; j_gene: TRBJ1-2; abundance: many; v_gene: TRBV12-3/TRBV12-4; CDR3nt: TGTGCCAGCAGTCGCTCGGACAGGGGATCCTATGGCTACACCTTC; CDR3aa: CASSRSDRGSYGYTF
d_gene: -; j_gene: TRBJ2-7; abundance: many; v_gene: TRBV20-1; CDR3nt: TGCAGTGCTAGGGGACACGAGGACTCCTACGAGCAGTACTTC; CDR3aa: CSARGHEDSYEQYF
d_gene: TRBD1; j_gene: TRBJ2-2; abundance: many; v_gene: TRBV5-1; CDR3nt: TGCGCCAGCAGCTCCGGGACAGGGGATTCCGGGGAGCTGTTTTTT; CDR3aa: CASSSGTGDSGELFF
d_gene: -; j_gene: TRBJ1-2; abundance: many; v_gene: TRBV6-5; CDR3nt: TGTGCCAGCAGTGGCGAGAGCCAGGGGAATTTCGTCTTC; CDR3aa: CASSGESQGNFVF
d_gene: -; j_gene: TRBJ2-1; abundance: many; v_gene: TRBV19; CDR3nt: TGTGCCAGTAGTATAGAACGGGGTCTCAGGACCTACAATGAGCAGTTCTTC; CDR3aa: CASSIERGLRTYNEQFF
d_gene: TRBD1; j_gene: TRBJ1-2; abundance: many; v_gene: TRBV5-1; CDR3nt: TGCGCCAGCAGCTTTGGGGACAGTAACTATGGCTACACCTTC; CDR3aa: CASSFGDSNYGYTF
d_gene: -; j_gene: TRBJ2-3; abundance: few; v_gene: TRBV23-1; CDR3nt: TGCGCCAGCAGGGGTACAGGGACAGATACGCAGTATTTT; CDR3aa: CASRGTGTDTQYF
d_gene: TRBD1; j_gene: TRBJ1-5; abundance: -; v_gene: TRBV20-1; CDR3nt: TGCAGTGCTAGAGATCTGGGCAGGGGGCCAAATCAGCCCCAGCATTTT; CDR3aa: CSARDLGRGPNQPQHF
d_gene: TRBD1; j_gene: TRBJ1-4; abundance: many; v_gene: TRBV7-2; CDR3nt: TGTGCCAGCAGCTCCCGACAGGGGGCGAGTGAAAAACTGTTTTTT; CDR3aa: CASSSRQGASEKLFF